A single sample gave rise to the 13 T cell receptor beta chains below, sequenced in a study of T cell responses to AZD1222 COVID-19 vaccine. Measured with immunoSEQ multiplex PCR; TCRdb has only the in-frame clones, and not every one. The sample carries over 120,000 clones, approximately 89% recorded once. The sequencing used peripheral blood, collected 28 days after the second AZD1222 dose. The origin of the receptors is an adult who received the AZD1222 COVID-19 vaccine.

The chain is built from TRBV4-1 and TRBJ2-1, with 7 bases lining up with TRBD2. This CDR3 comprises 16 residues. The V segment lost 0 bases and the J segment 3 bases; nucleotides outside the gene matches: 5. Germline loops: CDR1 MGHRA, CDR2 YSYEKL. In DNA, the CDR3 is TGCGCCAGCAGCCAAGATTCGGGGGGACGCTACAATGAGCAGTTCTTC. This gives the protein CASSQDSGGRYNEQFF.

The chain is built from TRBV7-9 and TRBJ2-1, with no clear D. Deletions cut 5 bases from V and 9 bases from J, with 17 bases between. From germline, CDR1 is SEHNR and CDR2 FQNEAQ (reference sequence). This CDR3 region has 14 residues. The CDR3 DNA sequence: TGTGCCAGCAGCCTCGACCCCACGCCATTTGAGCAGTTCTTC. This codes for CASSLDPTPFEQFF.

The chain combines TRBV6-2 or TRBV6-3 with TRBJ2-7, with 9 positions matching TRBD1. This CDR3 spans 17 amino acids. Trimming cost V 2 bases and J 3 bases; bases outside gene matches: 11. The germline V gene has CDR1 MNHEY and CDR2 SVGEGT. CDR3 region: CASSYGPGTGRIYEQYF. The CDR3 DNA is TGTGCCAGCAGTTACGGCCCCGGGACAGGGAGGATCTACGAGCAGTACTTC.

This clone was recorded a few times. DNA for the CDR3: TGTGCCAGCAGTGAAGAAATTTCAGGCGGCAATGAGCAGTTCTTC. Its protein is CASSEEISGGNEQFF. The V gene is TRBV6-1, the J gene TRBJ2-1; D gene uncertain. Germline CDR1 and CDR2: MNHNS and SASEGT. The CDR3 runs 15 residues. V gave up 1 base and J gave up 6 bases, with 13 bases separating them.

The chain employs TRBV4-3 and TRBJ2-7, with D perhaps TRBD1 (5 bases). The CDR3 length is 19 residues. Trimming shortened V by 4 bases and J by 0 bases, and 25 bases separated the two germline ends. Germline loops: CDR1 LGHNA, CDR2 YSLEER. The chain's CDR3 is CASSPELLVGRGFSYEQYF. The CDR3, as DNA: TGCGCCAGCAGCCCGGAATTGTTGGTGGGGCGCGGCTTCTCCTACGAGCAGTACTTC.

The chain recombines TRBV4-1 with TRBJ1-1, with TRBD1 matching 7 bases. The J segment lost 4 bases and the V segment lost 1 base, leaving 6 bases of the junction unmatched. Germline-derived CDR1 and CDR2 are MGHRA and YSYEKL. The CDR3 is 15 residues long. The CDR3 DNA reads as TGCGCCAGCAGCCAAGTACAGGGGTTGGTCACTGAAGCTTTCTTT. Protein sequence: CASSQVQGLVTEAFF.

The rearrangement links TRBV18 to TRBJ1-1; weak D call: TRBD1 (6 bases). Germline V gives CDR1 KGHSH, CDR2 LQKENI. V dropped 5 bases and J dropped 1 base, with 14 bases sitting between them. The CDR3 is 15 residues long. The CDR3 here is CASSTTGSGNTEAFF. DNA for the CDR3: TGTGCCAGCTCAACCACAGGGTCGGGGAACACTGAAGCTTTCTTT.

This clone was counted once. The CDR3 here is CASSPSLYEQYF. Written as DNA, the CDR3 is TGTGCCAGCTCACCTTCCCTCTACGAGCAGTACTTC. The chain combines TRBV18 with TRBJ2-7; D not resolved. Trimming removed 3 bases at V and 3 bases at J, with 6 bases between. Per germline, CDR1 KGHSH and CDR2 LQKENI. The CDR3 covers 12 residues. Combining the CDR3 with reference TRBV18 and TRBJ2-7 gives the whole variable domain NAGVMQNPRHLVRRRGQEARLRCSPMKGHSHVYWYRQLPEEGLKFMVYLQKENIIDESGMPKERFSAEFPKEGPSILRIQQVVRGDSAAYFCASSPSLYEQYFGPGTRLTVT.

V gene TRBV3-1 (or the pseudogene TRBV3-2) combines with J gene TRBJ2-3; 7 bases fit TRBD2. The CDR3 has 18 amino acids. CDR1 and CDR2 from the germline V gene are LGHDT and YNNKEL (reference sequence). J was trimmed by 4 bases and V by 0 bases; bases with no gene match: 13. The CDR3 nucleotides are TGTGCCAGCAGCCAAGAGTCCGTAGCGGGTGTGTTGGCAGATACGCAGTATTTT. Translated: CASSQESVAGVLADTQYF.

The chain carries TRBV10-3 and TRBJ2-1; the D is unclear. CDR3 length equals 15 residues. V was shortened by 0 bases and J by 7 bases, with 13 bases between the two germline ends. Germline V gene sequence: CDR1 ENHRY, CDR2 SYGVKD. CDR3 nucleotides: TGTGCCATCAGTGAGTCGGACCCAGCTATAAATGAGCAGTTCTTC. Protein: CAISESDPAINEQFF.

V gene TRBV6-5 combines with J gene TRBJ1-2, with a possible D match to TRBD1 (6 bases). The CDR3 consists of 13 residues. V was shortened by 6 bases and J by 4 bases, with 12 bases between the two germline ends. CDR1 is MNHEY and CDR2 is SVGAGI in the germline V gene. CDR3 region: CASSPSGVYGYTF. CDR3 coding DNA: TGTGCCAGCAGCCCCTCAGGGGTCTATGGCTACACCTTC.

This clone was recorded a few times. The V gene is TRBV3-1 (or the pseudogene TRBV3-2), the J gene TRBJ1-1; 7 bases agree with TRBD1. The CDR3 consists of 16 residues. V was pared by 0 bases and J by 0 bases, with 4 bases of the junction left unmatched. In germline, CDR1 is LGHDT, CDR2 YNNKEL (reference sequence). This chain's CDR3 is CASSQDWDSMNTEAFF. CDR3 in DNA: TGTGCCAGCAGCCAAGATTGGGACAGCATGAACACTGAAGCTTTCTTT.

The chain has TRBV15 and TRBJ1-4; no definite D call. The CDR3 sequence is 13 residues long. V was clipped by 2 bases and J by 6 bases, with 7 bases between them. The V gene's germline CDR1 is LNHNV and CDR2 YYDKDF (reference sequence). The CDR3 protein is CATSRSNYEKLFF. The CDR3 DNA follows: TGTGCCACCAGCAGATCAAACTATGAAAAACTGTTTTTT.